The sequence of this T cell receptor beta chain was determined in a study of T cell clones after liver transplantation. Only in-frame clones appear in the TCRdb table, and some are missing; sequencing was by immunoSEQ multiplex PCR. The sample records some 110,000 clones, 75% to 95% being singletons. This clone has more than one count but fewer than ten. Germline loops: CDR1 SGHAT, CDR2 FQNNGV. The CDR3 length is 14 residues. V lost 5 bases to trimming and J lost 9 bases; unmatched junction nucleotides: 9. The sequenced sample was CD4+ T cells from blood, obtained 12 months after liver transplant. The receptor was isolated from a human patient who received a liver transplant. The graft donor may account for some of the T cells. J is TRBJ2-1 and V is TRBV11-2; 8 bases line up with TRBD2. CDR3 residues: CASSGWTSRSEQFF. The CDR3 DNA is TGTGCCAGCAGCGGGTGGACTAGCCGCAGTGAGCAGTTCTTC. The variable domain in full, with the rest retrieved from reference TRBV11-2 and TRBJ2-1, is EAGVAQSPRYKIIEKRQSVAFWCNPISGHATLYWYQQILGQGPKLLIQFQNNGVVDDSQLPKDRFSAERLKGVDSTLKIQPAKLEDSAVYLCASSGWTSRSEQFFGPGTRLTVL.